Shown below are 3 T cell receptor beta chains from a single sample sequenced in a study of shared clonotypes between healthy human individuals. Sequenced by immunoSEQ multiplex PCR; TCRdb stores in-frame clones only, minus some. The data contain 850,000 to 1,200,000 clones, approximately 68% of them singletons. Input material: memory CD4+ T cells sorted from blood. Subset: CD45RA-negative fraction. These receptors all come from a man between 18 and 35 years old in good health.

This chain uses TRBV19 with TRBJ2-7, with D hard to call. Germline CDR1 and CDR2: LNHDA and SQIVND (reference sequence). The CDR3 sequence is 15 residues long. V was trimmed by 5 bases and J by 4 bases, leaving 18 bases between them. The DNA for the CDR3 is TGTGCCAGTAGTCCAGTGGTGGGTTCGCTATACGAGCAGTACTTC. This gives the protein CASSPVVGSLYEQYF.

The V gene is TRBV28, the J gene TRBJ1-5; TRBD1 aligns across 9 bases. Germline V CDR1 and CDR2: MDHEN, SYDVKM. Unmatched junction bases numbered 14, after V lost 2 bases and J lost 6 bases. The CDR3 totals 18 residues. The CDR3 is CASSLTGGIRTPGQPQHF. As DNA, the CDR3 is TGTGCCAGCAGTTTAACAGGGGGCATCCGCACGCCGGGTCAGCCCCAGCATTTT. Supplemented by reference TRBV28 and TRBJ1-5, the full variable domain reads DVKVTQSSRYLVKRTGEKVFLECVQDMDHENMFWYRQDPGLGLRLIYFSYDVKMKEKGDIPEGYSVSREKKERFSLILESASTNQTSMYLCASSLTGGIRTPGQPQHFGDGTRLSIL.

CDR3 loop: CASSSTEGSNQPQHF. The CDR3 DNA sequence: TGTGCCAGCAGCTCGACGGAAGGTAGCAATCAGCCCCAGCATTTT. The rearrangement uses TRBV6-6 and TRBJ1-5, with D uncertain. Germline assignment: CDR1 MNHNY and CDR2 SVGAGI (reference sequence). The V gene lost 6 bases and the J gene lost 0 bases, with 12 bases spanning the gap. The CDR3 totals 15 residues.